This note documents a single T cell receptor (beta chain) sequence. There are 15 residues in the CDR3. CDR1 is LNHNV and CDR2 is YYDKDF in the germline V gene (reference sequence). The junction had 7 bases not matched to a gene; V was cut back by 1 base and J by 9 bases. The sample is drawn from a study of T cell changes during pregnancy in multiple sclerosis. Sequencing used immunoSEQ multiplex PCR; TCRdb keeps in-frame clones, though not all of them. The table includes about 40,000 clones, about 92% detected once. The sample was CD8+ T cells from peripheral blood mononuclear cells, taken in the first trimester of pregnancy. V is TRBV15 and J is TRBJ2-1; 9 bases align to TRBD2. This TCR was sampled from a female donor with multiple sclerosis, enrolled in a pregnancy study. This CDR3 is CATSRGAGGPGEQFF. CDR3 coding DNA: TGTGCCACCAGCAGAGGGGCGGGGGGGCCCGGTGAGCAGTTCTTC.